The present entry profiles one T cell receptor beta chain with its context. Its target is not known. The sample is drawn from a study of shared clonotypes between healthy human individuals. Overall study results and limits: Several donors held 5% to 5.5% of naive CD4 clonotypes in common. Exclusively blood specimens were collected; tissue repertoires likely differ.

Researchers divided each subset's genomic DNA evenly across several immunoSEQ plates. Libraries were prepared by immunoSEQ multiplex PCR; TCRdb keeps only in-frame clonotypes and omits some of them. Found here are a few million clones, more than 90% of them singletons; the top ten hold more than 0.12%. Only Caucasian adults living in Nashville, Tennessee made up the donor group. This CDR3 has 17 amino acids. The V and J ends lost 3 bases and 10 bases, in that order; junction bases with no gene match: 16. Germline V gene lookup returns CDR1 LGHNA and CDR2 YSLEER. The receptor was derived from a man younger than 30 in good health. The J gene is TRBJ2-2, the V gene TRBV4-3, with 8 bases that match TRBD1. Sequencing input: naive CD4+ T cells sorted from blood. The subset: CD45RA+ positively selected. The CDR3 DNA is TGCGCCAGCAGCCAGCGGTCGGTAGAGCAGGGGGCGATGGAGCTGTTTTTT. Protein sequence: CASSQRSVEQGAMELFF.